This is a list of T cell receptor beta chains from one sample in a study of shared clonotypes between healthy human individuals. TCRdb's table, derived via immunoSEQ multiplex PCR, lists solely in-frame clones and lacks some. In the table there are about 690,000 clones, 90% of which are singletons. Material for sequencing was memory CD8+ T cells from PBMCs. These receptors were collected from a man aged 18-30 years in good health. Some clones in this sample may be carry-over from other donors' samples. The CDR3 runs from the conserved cysteine through the conserved F or W. The D gene is left open where the match is weak. The size of a clone is reported for some rows only, either as once, few or many, or as a class for expanded clones.

>NA|NA|TRBV6-6|TRBJ1-5
CASSIMVNQPQHF
TGTGCCAGCAGTATCATGGTCAATCAGCCCCAGCATTTT
>NA|NA|TRBV19|TRBJ2-1
CATSRSYNEQFF
TGTGCCACCAGCAGGTCCTACAATGAGCAGTTCTTC
>NA|NA|TRBV9|TRBJ2-7
CASSPAGGPYEQYF
TGTGCCAGCTCGCCCGCTGGCGGACCCTACGAGCAGTACTTC
>NA|NA|TRBV7-8|TRBJ2-5
CASSPTEYTQETQYF
TGTGCCAGCAGTCCCACGGAGTACACCCAAGAGACCCAGTACTTC
>TRBD2|NA|TRBV5-1|TRBJ2-1
CASSPSGGPSEQFF
TGCGCCAGCAGCCCTTCGGGAGGGCCGAGTGAGCAGTTCTTC
>TRBD2|NA|TRBV27|TRBJ2-1
CATRGGVGNEQFF
TGTGCCACCCGGGGAGGGGTAGGCAATGAGCAGTTCTTC
>TRBD2|many|TRBV5-8|TRBJ2-2
CASSGGLPLGGVAGELFF
TGTGCCAGCAGCGGGGGACTCCCCCTCGGGGGGGTAGCCGGGGAGCTGTTTTTT
>NA|NA|TRBV5-5|TRBJ2-7
CASSFRDWGGSSYEQYF
TGTGCCAGCAGCTTCCGGGACTGGGGTGGAAGCTCCTACGAGCAGTACTTC
>NA|NA|TRBV11-2|TRBJ2-3
CASSLRWEADTQYF
TGTGCCAGCAGCTTAAGGTGGGAGGCAGATACGCAGTATTTT
>NA|NA|TRBV11-2|TRBJ2-7
CASSLDPYEQYF
TGTGCAAGCAGCTTAGATCCCTACGAGCAGTACTTC
>NA|NA|TRBV9|TRBJ2-6
CASSVNKVPGANVLTF
TGTGCCAGCAGCGTAAACAAGGTGCCTGGGGCCAACGTCCTGACTTTC
>TRBD1|NA|TRBV27|TRBJ1-1
CASSQRQGWPEAFF
TGTGCCAGCAGTCAAAGACAGGGGTGGCCTGAAGCTTTCTTT
>NA|few|TRBV13|TRBJ2-3
CASSLMVRGWADTQYF
TGTGCCAGCAGCTTAATGGTGAGGGGCTGGGCAGATACGCAGTATTTT
>NA|few|TRBV27|TRBJ1-5
CASGTGSFNQPQHF
TGTGCCAGCGGCACAGGCAGCTTCAATCAGCCCCAGCATTTT
>NA|NA|TRBV10-2|TRBJ2-2
CASSKGLGGGELFF
TGCGCCAGCTCGAAGGGCCTAGGGGGCGGGGAGCTGTTTTTT
>NA|NA|TRBV27|TRBJ1-2
CASGYSEGNYGYTF
TGTGCCAGCGGCTATTCCGAGGGGAACTATGGCTACACCTTC
>TRBD1|NA|TRBV28|TRBJ2-7
CASSLGTGIYEQYF
TGTGCCAGCAGTTTGGGGACAGGGATCTACGAGCAGTACTTC
>TRBD1|NA|TRBV19|TRBJ2-2
CASSPGQGDPPGELFF
TGTGCCAGTAGTCCGGGACAGGGGGATCCACCCGGGGAGCTGTTTTTT
>NA|once|TRBV19|TRBJ2-1
CASSITPSSYNEQFF
TGTGCCAGTAGTATAACCCCGAGCTCCTACAATGAGCAGTTCTTC
>NA|NA|TRBV6-6|TRBJ2-7
CASSPSTRTYEQYF
TGTGCCAGCAGTCCCTCGACTCGTACCTACGAGCAGTACTTC
>TRBD2|NA|TRBV9|TRBJ2-2
CASSVAPSGTTGELFF
TGTGCCAGCAGCGTAGCCCCTAGCGGGACCACCGGGGAGCTGTTTTTT
>TRBD2|NA|TRBV9|TRBJ2-1
CASSVPSGLAGLSNNEQFF
TGTGCCAGCAGCGTACCCTCGGGACTAGCGGGGCTCTCTAACAATGAGCAGTTCTTC
>TRBD2|NA|TRBV4-3|TRBJ2-5
CASSQDSGGSGRETQYF
TGCGCCAGCAGCCAAGATTCGGGCGGGAGCGGAAGGGAGACCCAGTACTTC
>NA|NA|TRBV4-1|TRBJ2-3
CASSQDIAYGTDTQYF
TGCGCCAGCAGCCAAGATATAGCATATGGCACAGATACGCAGTATTTT
>NA|NA|TRBV6-5|TRBJ2-2
CASSYKGDHTGELFF
TGTGCCAGCAGTTACAAGGGTGATCACACCGGGGAGCTGTTTTTT
>TRBD2|NA|TRBV19|TRBJ2-1
CASSRSGNSYNEQFF
TGTGCCAGTAGTAGAAGCGGGAACTCCTACAATGAGCAGTTCTTC
>NA|NA|TRBV28|TRBJ2-1
CASSFAFKSSYNEQFF
TGTGCCAGCAGTTTTGCTTTTAAGAGCTCCTACAATGAGCAGTTCTTC
>NA|NA|TRBV11-2|TRBJ1-4
CASSLRIGVGTNEKLFF
TGTGCCAGCAGCTTAAGGATCGGGGTCGGGACTAATGAAAAACTGTTTTTT
>TRBD2|NA|TRBV12-5|TRBJ2-1
CASGLSLAGGWEQFF
TGTGCTAGTGGTTTGAGTCTAGCGGGAGGTTGGGAGCAGTTCTTC
>NA|NA|TRBV11-2|TRBJ2-7
CASSLVGSSYEQYF
TGTGCCAGCAGCTTAGTGGGCAGCTCCTACGAGCAGTACTTC
>NA|NA|TRBV21-1|TRBJ2-5
CASSNPVQETQYF
TGTGCCAGCAGCAACCCGGTCCAAGAGACCCAGTACTTC
>NA|NA|TRBV5-8|TRBJ2-7
CASSLNRGGMKPYEQYF
TGTGCCAGCAGCTTGAATCGTGGAGGAATGAAACCCTACGAGCAGTACTTC
>NA|NA|TRBV6-1|TRBJ2-1
CASSEYSPTYNEQFF
TGTGCCAGCAGTGAATACTCCCCGACCTACAATGAGCAGTTCTTC
>TRBD2|NA|TRBV27|TRBJ2-7
CASGGGRLYEQYF
TGTGCCAGCGGCGGCGGGAGGCTCTACGAGCAGTACTTC
>NA|NA|TRBV7-3|TRBJ2-1
CASSLGLSNEQFF
TGTGCCAGCAGCTTAGGCCTAAGCAATGAGCAGTTCTTC
>TRBD1|NA|TRBV27|TRBJ1-1
CASSLRTGKAFF
TGTGCCAGCAGTCTTCGGACAGGGAAAGCTTTCTTT
>NA|NA|TRBV2|TRBJ2-1
CASSGDLRANEQFF
TGTGCCAGCAGTGGCGATCTCCGAGCTAATGAGCAGTTCTTC
>TRBD1|NA|TRBV9|TRBJ2-7
CASSLETGSAYEQYF
TGTGCCAGCAGCCTCGAGACAGGGTCCGCCTACGAGCAGTACTTC
>TRBD1|NA|TRBV14|TRBJ2-7
CASSQALGQGTHEQYF
TGTGCCAGCAGCCAGGCACTGGGACAGGGGACCCACGAGCAGTACTTC
>NA|NA|TRBV14|TRBJ2-3
CASSQVRKAESTDTQYF
TGTGCCAGCAGCCAAGTGAGAAAAGCGGAAAGCACAGATACGCAGTATTTT
>NA|NA|TRBV28|TRBJ2-5
CASSAGWGETQYF
TGTGCCAGCAGTGCGGGTTGGGGAGAGACCCAGTACTTC
>NA|once|TRBV30|TRBJ1-5
CAWSGAGAAYSNQPQHF
TGTGCCTGGAGTGGGGCAGGGGCTGCCTATAGCAATCAGCCCCAGCATTTT
>NA|NA|TRBV19|TRBJ2-3
CASSSRETGFQADTQYF
TGTGCCAGTAGTTCCCGAGAGACAGGATTTCAAGCAGATACGCAGTATTTT
>NA|NA|TRBV21-1|TRBJ2-7
CASSKGGQGVRNEQYF
TGTGCCAGCAGCAAGGGCGGACAGGGTGTAAGAAACGAGCAGTACTTC
>NA|few|TRBV9|TRBJ2-7
CASSLGEVYEQYF
TGTGCCAGCAGCTTAGGAGAGGTCTACGAGCAGTACTTC
>TRBD2|NA|TRBV6-1|TRBJ2-1
CASSPSGSPYNEQFF
TGTGCCAGCAGTCCTAGCGGGAGCCCCTACAATGAGCAGTTCTTC
>TRBD1|NA|TRBV7-9|TRBJ2-1
CASSPPLGEDRGLNEQFF
TGTGCCAGCAGCCCACCCTTAGGCGAGGACAGGGGGCTGAATGAGCAGTTCTTC
>NA|once|TRBV9|TRBJ2-7
CASSASGSDDEQYF
TGTGCCAGCAGCGCGAGCGGAAGTGATGACGAGCAGTACTTC
>NA|once|TRBV28|TRBJ2-1
CASSLRGAANNEQFF
TGTGCCAGCAGTTTACGGGGAGCGGCCAACAATGAGCAGTTCTTC
>TRBD2|NA|TRBV4-1|TRBJ2-3
CASSQEPLNLAGGRTDTQYF
TGCGCCAGCAGCCAAGAACCCCTCAATTTAGCGGGAGGGCGCACAGATACGCAGTATTTT
>NA|NA|TRBV5-1|TRBJ1-5
CASSLDFREGNQPQHF
TGCGCCAGCAGCTTGGACTTCAGGGAAGGTAATCAGCCCCAGCATTTT
>TRBD2|NA|TRBV7-7|TRBJ2-1
CASSLGLAGDYEQFF
TGTGCCAGCAGCTTAGGGCTAGCGGGAGACTATGAGCAGTTCTTC
>NA|NA|TRBV2|TRBJ2-2
CATRPWGPNTGELFF
TGTGCCACTCGACCGTGGGGACCGAACACCGGGGAGCTGTTTTTT
>NA|NA|TRBV13|TRBJ1-4
CASSTRQWAGEKLFF
TGTGCCAGCAGCACCCGACAGTGGGCGGGTGAAAAACTGTTTTTT
>TRBD1|once|TRBV6-5|TRBJ1-2
CASSWDRVGYTF
TGTGCCAGCAGTTGGGACAGGGTTGGCTACACCTTC